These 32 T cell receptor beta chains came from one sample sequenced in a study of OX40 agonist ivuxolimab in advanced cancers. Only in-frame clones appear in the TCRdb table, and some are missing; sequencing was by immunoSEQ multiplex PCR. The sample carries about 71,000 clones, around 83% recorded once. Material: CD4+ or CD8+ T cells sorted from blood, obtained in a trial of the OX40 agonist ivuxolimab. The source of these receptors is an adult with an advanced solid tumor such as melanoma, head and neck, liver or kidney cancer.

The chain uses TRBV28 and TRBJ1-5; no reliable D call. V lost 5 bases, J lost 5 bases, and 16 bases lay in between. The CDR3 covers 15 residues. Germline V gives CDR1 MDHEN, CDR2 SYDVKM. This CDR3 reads CASSPSLADYQPQHF. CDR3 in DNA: TGTGCCAGCAGTCCATCCCTAGCTGATTATCAGCCCCAGCATTTT.

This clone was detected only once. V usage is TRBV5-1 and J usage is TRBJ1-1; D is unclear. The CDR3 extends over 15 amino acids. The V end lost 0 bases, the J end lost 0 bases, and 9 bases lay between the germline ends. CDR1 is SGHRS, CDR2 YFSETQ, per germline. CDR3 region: CASSLEGAMNTEAFF. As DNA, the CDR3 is TGCGCCAGCAGCTTGGAAGGTGCTATGAACACTGAAGCTTTCTTT.

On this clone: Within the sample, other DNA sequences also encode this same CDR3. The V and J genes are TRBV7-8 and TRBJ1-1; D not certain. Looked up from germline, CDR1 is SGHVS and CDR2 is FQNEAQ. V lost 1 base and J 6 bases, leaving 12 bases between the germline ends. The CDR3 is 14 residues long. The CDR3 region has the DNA TGTGCCAGCAGCTTAGTACGTGAGCCACCTGAAGCTTTCTTT. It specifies CASSLVREPPEAFF. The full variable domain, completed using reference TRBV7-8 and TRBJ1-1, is GAGVSQSPRYKVAKRGQDVALRCDPISGHVSLFWYQQALGQGPEFLTYFQNEAQLDKSGLPSDRFFAERPEGSVSTLKIQRTQQEDSAVYLCASSLVREPPEAFFGQGTRLTVV.

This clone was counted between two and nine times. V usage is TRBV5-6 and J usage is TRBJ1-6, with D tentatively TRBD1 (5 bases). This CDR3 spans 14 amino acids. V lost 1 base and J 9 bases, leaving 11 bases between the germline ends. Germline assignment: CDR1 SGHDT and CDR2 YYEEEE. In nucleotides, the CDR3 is TGTGCCAGCAGCTTGAGGACACCTTTTTCACCCCTCCACTTT. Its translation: CASSLRTPFSPLHF.

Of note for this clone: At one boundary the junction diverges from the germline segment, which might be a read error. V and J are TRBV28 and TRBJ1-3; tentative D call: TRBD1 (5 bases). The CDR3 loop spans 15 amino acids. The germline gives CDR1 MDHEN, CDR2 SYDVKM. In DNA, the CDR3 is TGTGCCAGCAGGTTATCGGGGGGCTCTGGAAACACCATATATTTT. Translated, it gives CASRLSGGSGNTIYF.

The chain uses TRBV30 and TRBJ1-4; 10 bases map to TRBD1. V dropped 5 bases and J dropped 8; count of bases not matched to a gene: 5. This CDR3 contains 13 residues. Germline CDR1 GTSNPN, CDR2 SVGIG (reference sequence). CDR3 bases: TGTGCCTGGGGGACAGGGGCGGGAGAAAAACTGTTTTTT. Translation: CAWGTGAGEKLFF.

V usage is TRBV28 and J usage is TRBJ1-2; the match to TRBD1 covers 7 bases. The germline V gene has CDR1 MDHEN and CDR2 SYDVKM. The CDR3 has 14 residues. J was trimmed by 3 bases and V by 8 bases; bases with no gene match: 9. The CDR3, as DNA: TGTGCCAGCCTTAGACAGGGAGAGGACTATGGCTACACCTTC. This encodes CASLRQGEDYGYTF.

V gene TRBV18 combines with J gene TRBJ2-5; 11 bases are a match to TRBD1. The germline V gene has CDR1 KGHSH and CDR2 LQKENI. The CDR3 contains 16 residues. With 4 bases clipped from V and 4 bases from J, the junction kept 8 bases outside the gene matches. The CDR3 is CASSRWTGGGRETQYF. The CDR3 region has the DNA TGTGCCAGCTCACGGTGGACAGGGGGCGGTCGAGAGACCCAGTACTTC.

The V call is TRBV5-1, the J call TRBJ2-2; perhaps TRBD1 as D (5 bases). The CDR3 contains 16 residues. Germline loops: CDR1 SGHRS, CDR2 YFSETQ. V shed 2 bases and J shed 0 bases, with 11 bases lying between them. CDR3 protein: CASSLLGQTNTGELFF. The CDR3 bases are TGCGCCAGCAGCTTACTCGGACAAACGAACACCGGGGAGCTGTTTTTT.

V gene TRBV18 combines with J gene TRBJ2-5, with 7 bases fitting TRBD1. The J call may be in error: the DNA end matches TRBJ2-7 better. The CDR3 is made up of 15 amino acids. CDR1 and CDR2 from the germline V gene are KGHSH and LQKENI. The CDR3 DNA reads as TGTGCCAGCTCACCTCGGACAGGAGCCTCCTACGAGCAGTACTTC. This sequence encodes CASSPRTGASYEQYF.

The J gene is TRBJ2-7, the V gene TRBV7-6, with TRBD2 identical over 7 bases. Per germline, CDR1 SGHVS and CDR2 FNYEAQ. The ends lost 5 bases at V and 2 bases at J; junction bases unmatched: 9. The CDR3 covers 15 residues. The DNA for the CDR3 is TGTGCCAGCAGCCTACTTGGCGGGGGAACCTACGAGCAGTACTTC. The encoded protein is CASSLLGGGTYEQYF.

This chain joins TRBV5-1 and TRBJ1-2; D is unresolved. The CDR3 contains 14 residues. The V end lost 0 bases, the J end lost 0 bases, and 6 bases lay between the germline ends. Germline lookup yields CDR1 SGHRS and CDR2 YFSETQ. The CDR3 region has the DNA TGCGCCAGCAGCTTGGAGGGCGCTAACTATGGCTACACCTTC. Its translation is CASSLEGANYGYTF.

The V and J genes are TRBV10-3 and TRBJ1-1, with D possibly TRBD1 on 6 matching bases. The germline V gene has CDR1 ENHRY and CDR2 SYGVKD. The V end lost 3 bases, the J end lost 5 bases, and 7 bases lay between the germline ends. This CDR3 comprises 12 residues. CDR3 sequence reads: CAISDRGTEAFF. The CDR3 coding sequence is TGTGCCATCAGTGATAGGGGGACTGAAGCTTTCTTT.

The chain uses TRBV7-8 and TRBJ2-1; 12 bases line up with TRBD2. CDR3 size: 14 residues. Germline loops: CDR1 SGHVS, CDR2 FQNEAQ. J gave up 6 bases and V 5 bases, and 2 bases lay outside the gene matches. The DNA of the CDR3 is TGTGCCAGCAGCCCTAGCGGGAGGGGCAATGAGCAGTTCTTC. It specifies CASSPSGRGNEQFF. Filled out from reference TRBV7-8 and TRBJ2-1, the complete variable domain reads GAGVSQSPRYKVAKRGQDVALRCDPISGHVSLFWYQQALGQGPEFLTYFQNEAQLDKSGLPSDRFFAERPEGSVSTLKIQRTQQEDSAVYLCASSPSGRGNEQFFGPGTRLTVL.

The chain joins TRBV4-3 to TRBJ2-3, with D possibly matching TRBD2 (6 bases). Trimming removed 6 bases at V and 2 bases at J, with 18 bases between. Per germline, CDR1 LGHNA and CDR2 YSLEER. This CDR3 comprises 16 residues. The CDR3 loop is CASSGTLPSNTDTQYF. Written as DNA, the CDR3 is TGCGCCAGCAGTGGGACTCTTCCCTCTAACACAGATACGCAGTATTTT.

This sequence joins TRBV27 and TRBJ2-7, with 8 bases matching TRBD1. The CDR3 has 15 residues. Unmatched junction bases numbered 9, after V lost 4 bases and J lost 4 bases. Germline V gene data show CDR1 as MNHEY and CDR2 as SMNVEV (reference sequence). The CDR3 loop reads CASSSWDRFDYEQYF. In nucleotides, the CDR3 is TGTGCCAGCAGTTCCTGGGACAGGTTTGATTACGAGCAGTACTTC.

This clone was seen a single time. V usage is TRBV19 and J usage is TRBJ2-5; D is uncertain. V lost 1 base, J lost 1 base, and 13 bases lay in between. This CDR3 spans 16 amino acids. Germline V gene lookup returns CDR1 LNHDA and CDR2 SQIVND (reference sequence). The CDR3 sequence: CASSIASYSTQETQYF. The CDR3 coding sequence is TGTGCCAGTAGTATAGCCAGTTACTCCACCCAAGAGACCCAGTACTTC.

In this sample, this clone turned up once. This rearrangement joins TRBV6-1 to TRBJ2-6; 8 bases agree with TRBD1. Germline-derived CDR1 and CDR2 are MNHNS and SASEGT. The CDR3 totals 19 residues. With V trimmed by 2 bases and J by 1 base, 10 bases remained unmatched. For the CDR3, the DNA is TGTGCCAGCAGTGAATATTTGGGGACAGGCTCATCTGGGGCCAACGTCCTGACTTTC. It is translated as CASSEYLGTGSSGANVLTF.

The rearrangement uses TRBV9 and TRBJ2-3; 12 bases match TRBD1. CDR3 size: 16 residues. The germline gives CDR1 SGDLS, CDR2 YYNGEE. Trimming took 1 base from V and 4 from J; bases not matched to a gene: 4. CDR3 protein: CASSVMGQGAADTQYF. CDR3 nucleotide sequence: TGTGCCAGCAGCGTAATGGGACAGGGGGCGGCAGATACGCAGTATTTT. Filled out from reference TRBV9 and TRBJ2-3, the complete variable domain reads DSGVTQTPKHLITATGQRVTLRCSPRSGDLSVYWYQQSLDQGLQFLIQYYNGEERAKGNILERFSAQQFPDLHSELNLSSLELGDSALYFCASSVMGQGAADTQYFGPGTRLTVL.

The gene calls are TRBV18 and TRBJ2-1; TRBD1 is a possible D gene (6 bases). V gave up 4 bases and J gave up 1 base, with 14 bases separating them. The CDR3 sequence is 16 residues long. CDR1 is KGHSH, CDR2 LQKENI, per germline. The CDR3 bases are TGTGCCAGCTCACTTACAGGGACGGGTTCCTACAATGAGCAGTTCTTC. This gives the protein CASSLTGTGSYNEQFF.

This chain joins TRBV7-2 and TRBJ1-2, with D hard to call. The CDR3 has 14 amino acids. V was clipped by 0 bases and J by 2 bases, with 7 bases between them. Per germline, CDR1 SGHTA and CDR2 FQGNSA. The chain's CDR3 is CASSLAVGNYGYTF. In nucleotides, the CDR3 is TGTGCCAGCAGCTTAGCGGTGGGGAACTATGGCTACACCTTC.

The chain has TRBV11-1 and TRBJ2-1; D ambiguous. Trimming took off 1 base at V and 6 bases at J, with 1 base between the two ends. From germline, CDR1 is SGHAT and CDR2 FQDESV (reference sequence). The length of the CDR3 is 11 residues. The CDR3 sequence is CASSLGNEQFF. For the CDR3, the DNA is TGTGCCAGCAGCTTAGGCAATGAGCAGTTCTTC.

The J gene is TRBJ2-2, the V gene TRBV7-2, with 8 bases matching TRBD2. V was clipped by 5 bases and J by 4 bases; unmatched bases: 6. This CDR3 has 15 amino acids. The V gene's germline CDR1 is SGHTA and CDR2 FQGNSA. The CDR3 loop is CASSIIAGFTGELFF. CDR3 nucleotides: TGTGCCAGCAGCATTATAGCGGGGTTCACCGGGGAGCTGTTTTTT.

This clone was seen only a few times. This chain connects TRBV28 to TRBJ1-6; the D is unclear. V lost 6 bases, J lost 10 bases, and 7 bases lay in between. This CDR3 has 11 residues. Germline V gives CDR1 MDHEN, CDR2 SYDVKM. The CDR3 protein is CASRDRSPLHF. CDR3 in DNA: TGTGCCAGCAGGGATAGATCACCCCTCCACTTT. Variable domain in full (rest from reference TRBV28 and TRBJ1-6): DVKVTQSSRYLVKRTGEKVFLECVQDMDHENMFWYRQDPGLGLRLIYFSYDVKMKEKGDIPEGYSVSREKKERFSLILESASTNQTSMYLCASRDRSPLHFGNGTRLTVT.

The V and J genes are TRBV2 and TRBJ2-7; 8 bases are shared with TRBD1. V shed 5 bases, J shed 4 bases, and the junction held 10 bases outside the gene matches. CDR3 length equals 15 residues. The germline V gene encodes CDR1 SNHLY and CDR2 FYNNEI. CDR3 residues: CASSRDRDRTYEQYF. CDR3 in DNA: TGTGCCAGCAGTCGCGACCGGGACAGGACTTACGAGCAGTACTTC.

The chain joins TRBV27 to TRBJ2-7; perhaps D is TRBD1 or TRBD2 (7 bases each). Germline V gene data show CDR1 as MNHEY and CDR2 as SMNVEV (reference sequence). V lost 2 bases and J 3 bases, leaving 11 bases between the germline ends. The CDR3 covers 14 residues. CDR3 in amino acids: CASSLQGGGYEQYF. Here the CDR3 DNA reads TGTGCCAGCAGTTTACAGGGGGGGGGCTACGAGCAGTACTTC.

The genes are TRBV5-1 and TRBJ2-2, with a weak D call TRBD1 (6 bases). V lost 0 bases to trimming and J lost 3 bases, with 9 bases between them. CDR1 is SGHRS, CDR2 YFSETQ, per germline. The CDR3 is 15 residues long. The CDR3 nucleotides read TGCGCCAGCAGCTTGGGACAGGCTTACACCGGGGAGCTGTTTTTT. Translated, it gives CASSLGQAYTGELFF.

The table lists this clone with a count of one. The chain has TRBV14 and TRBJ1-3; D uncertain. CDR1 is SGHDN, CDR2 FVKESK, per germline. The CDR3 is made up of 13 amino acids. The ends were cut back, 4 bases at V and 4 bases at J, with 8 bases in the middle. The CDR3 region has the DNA TGTGCCAGCAGCCCCGCGGGGGGAAACACCATATATTTT. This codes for CASSPAGGNTIYF.

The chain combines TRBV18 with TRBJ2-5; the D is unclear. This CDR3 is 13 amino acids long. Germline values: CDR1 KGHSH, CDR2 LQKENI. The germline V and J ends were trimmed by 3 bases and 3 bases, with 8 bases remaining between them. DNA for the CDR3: TGTGCCAGCTCACCGGGGTCGGAAGAGACCCAGTACTTC. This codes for CASSPGSEETQYF.

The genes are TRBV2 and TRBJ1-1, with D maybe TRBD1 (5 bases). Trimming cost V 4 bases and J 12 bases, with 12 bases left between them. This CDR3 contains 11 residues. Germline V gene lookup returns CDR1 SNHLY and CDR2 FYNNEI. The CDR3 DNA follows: TGTGCCAGCAGTGGAGAGGGGACGACTTTCTTT. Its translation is CASSGEGTTFF. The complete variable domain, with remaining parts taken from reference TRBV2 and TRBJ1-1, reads EPEVTQTPSHQVTQMGQEVILRCVPISNHLYFYWYRQILGQKVEFLVSFYNNEISEKSEIFDDQFSVERPDGSNFTLKIRSTKLEDSAMYFCASSGEGTTFFGQGTRLTVV.

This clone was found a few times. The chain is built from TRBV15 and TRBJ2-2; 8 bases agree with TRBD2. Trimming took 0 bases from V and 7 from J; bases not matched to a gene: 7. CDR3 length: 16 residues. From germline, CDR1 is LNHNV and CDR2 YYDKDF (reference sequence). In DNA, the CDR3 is TGTGCCACCAGCAGAGATGGCGGGACTAGTAACGGGGAGCTGTTTTTT. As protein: CATSRDGGTSNGELFF.

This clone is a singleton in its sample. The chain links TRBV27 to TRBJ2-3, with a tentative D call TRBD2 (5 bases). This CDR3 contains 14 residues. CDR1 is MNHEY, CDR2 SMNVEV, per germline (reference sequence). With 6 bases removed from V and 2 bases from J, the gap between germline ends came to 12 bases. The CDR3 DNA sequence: TGTGCCAGCAGCCCCGAGCGGTACACAGATACGCAGTATTTT. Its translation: CASSPERYTDTQYF.